The 11 T cell receptor beta chains reported below all come from one sample, sequenced in a study of vaccination and CD4 T cells after COVID-19. Described treatment: approximately nine-day PBMC culture with coronavirus spike peptide pools or control peptides (ViraFEST assay). These receptors have no known antigen. Cultured CD4+ T-cell DNA underwent Oncomine TCR Beta short-read sequencing. TCRdb re-called the PCR reads with MiXCR, one entry per CDR3 protein. This sample has 9,400 or so distinct CDR3 sequences; over 40% occur once, and the top ten carry 10% to 15%. The sequencing input was CD4+ T cells from blood, cultured in vitro. The receptors derive from a human donor who had recovered from COVID-19.

By frequency in the sample, this clonotype is medium-sized. The genes are TRBV7-2 and TRBJ1-6; unclear D gene. The CDR3 extends over 15 amino acids. Germline V gives CDR1 SGHTA, CDR2 FQGNSA. Between the trimmed V and J ends, which lost 1 base and 5 bases, there was a span of 9 bases. The CDR3 is CASSLDAANNSPLHF. In DNA form, the CDR3 reads TGTGCCAGCAGCTTAGATGCAGCCAATAATTCACCCCTCCACTTT.

V gene TRBV9 combines with J gene TRBJ2-1, with 11 nucleotides matching TRBD2. With V trimmed by 3 bases and J by 5 bases, 10 bases remained unmatched. The CDR3 sequence is 17 residues long. Germline CDR1 reads SGDLS; CDR2 reads YYNGEE. The CDR3 sequence: CASSEGRTSGLDNEQFF. DNA for the CDR3: TGTGCCAGCAGCGAGGGACGGACTAGCGGGTTGGACAATGAGCAGTTCTTC.

This clonotype has just a few counts. This rearrangement joins TRBV6-2 or TRBV6-3 to TRBJ2-5; TRBD2 is a possible D gene (5 bases). V lost 2 bases and J 4 bases, leaving 8 bases between the germline ends. The germline gives CDR1 MNHEY, CDR2 SVGEGT. The length of the CDR3 is 13 residues. In nucleotides, the CDR3 is TGTGCCAGCAGTTACGGGCGGGTAGAGACCCAGTACTTC. Amino acids: CASSYGRVETQYF.

V is TRBV19 and J is TRBJ2-7; TRBD2 matches 10 bases. Germline V gene lookup returns CDR1 LNHDA and CDR2 SQIVND (reference sequence). Unmatched junction bases numbered 5, after V lost 6 bases and J lost 0 bases. This CDR3 has 15 amino acids. CDR3 coding DNA: TGTGCCAGTAGCGAGACTAGCGGGTACTCCTACGAGCAGTACTTC. Protein sequence: CASSETSGYSYEQYF.

The chain employs TRBV7-9 and TRBJ2-2; 9 bases map to TRBD1. The V gene's germline CDR1 is SEHNR and CDR2 FQNEAQ (reference sequence). With V trimmed by 6 bases and J by 5 bases, 7 bases remained unmatched. The CDR3 is 15 amino acids. CDR3 bases: TGTGCCAGCAGGGGGGGACAGGGAAGAACCGGGGAGCTGTTTTTT. Translated, it gives CASRGGQGRTGELFF. Full variable domain (remainder filled in from reference TRBV7-9 and TRBJ2-2): DTGVSQNPRHKITKRGQNVTFRCDPISEHNRLYWYRQTLGQGPEFLTYFQNEAQLEKSRLLSDRFSAERPKGSFSTLEIQRTEQGDSAMYLCASRGGQGRTGELFFGEGSRLTVL.

To note about this clonotype: A junction boundary mismatches the germline segment, possibly from a read error. The chain carries TRBV20-1 and TRBJ1-3; the D gene is possibly TRBD1 (6 bases). The germline V gene has CDR1 DFQATT and CDR2 SNEGSKA (reference sequence). CDR3 length equals 15 residues. CDR3 DNA sequence: TGCGGTGCGAAACCGGGGGCAGGGACTGGAAACACCATATATTTT. It yields the protein CGAKPGAGTGNTIYF.

The chain has TRBV7-2 and TRBJ1-2; D uncertain. Germline-derived CDR1 and CDR2 are SGHTA and FQGNSA. The ends were cut back, 1 base at V and 7 bases at J, with 10 bases in the middle. CDR3 length equals 13 residues. The chain's CDR3 is CASSLVTEFGYTF. CDR3 nucleotides: TGTGCCAGCAGCTTAGTGACGGAATTTGGCTACACCTTC.

The chain combines TRBV7-9 with TRBJ1-6, with TRBD1 matching over 9 bases. This CDR3 has 15 amino acids. J lost 9 bases, V lost 0 bases, and 3 bases had no gene match. Per germline, CDR1 SEHNR and CDR2 FQNEAQ (reference sequence). CDR3 sequence: CASSLAQGASSPLHF. The CDR3 bases are TGTGCCAGCAGCTTAGCACAGGGGGCAAGTTCACCCCTCCACTTT.

The chain carries TRBV7-2 and TRBJ2-7; the match to TRBD1 covers 7 bases. After removal of 7 bases from V and 0 bases from J, the junction contained 3 bases not matched to a gene. The CDR3 covers 13 residues. CDR1 and CDR2 (germline): SGHTA, FQGNSA. The CDR3 DNA is TGTGCCAGCAACCGACAGGGCTCCTACGAGCAGTACTTC. As protein: CASNRQGSYEQYF. Combining the CDR3 with reference TRBV7-2 and TRBJ2-7 gives the whole variable domain GAGVSQSPSNKVTEKGKDVELRCDPISGHTALYWYRQSLGQGLEFLIYFQGNSAPDKSGLPSDRFSAERTGGSVSTLTIQRTQQEDSAVYLCASNRQGSYEQYFGPGTRLTVT.

This clonotype was observed a few times. The CDR3: CASSYFRLAGRTDTQYF. In DNA form, the CDR3 reads TGTGCCAGCAGTTACTTTAGACTAGCGGGGCGCACAGATACGCAGTATTTT. The chain recombines TRBV6-5 with TRBJ2-3; 11 bases are shared with TRBD2. The V gene's germline CDR1 is MNHEY and CDR2 SVGAGI. V shed 1 base, J shed 1 base, and the junction held 4 bases outside the gene matches. The CDR3 sequence is 17 residues long.

The chain couples TRBV5-1 to TRBJ1-6; weak D call: TRBD1 (6 bases). CDR3 length equals 15 residues. The germline CDR1 and CDR2 sequences are SGHRS and YFSETQ. Trimming cost V 0 bases and J 10 bases, with 14 bases left between them. The CDR3, as DNA: TGCGCCAGCAGCTTGGCGCAGGGGTCGGGATCACCCCTCCACTTT. This translates into CASSLAQGSGSPLHF.